This T cell receptor beta chain is drawn from a study of T cells of healthy individuals. The CDR3 is 12 residues long. The V end lost 10 bases, the J end lost 2 bases, and 11 bases lay between the germline ends. Germline CDR1 and CDR2: ENHRY and SYGVKD. This clonotype was counted ten times or more. MiXCR was run by TCRdb on the 5' RACE reads, yielding one entry per CDR3 protein. The profile shows some 85,000 distinct CDR3 sequences, about 5% of them singletons. The sequence was collected from a female donor in good health. J is TRBJ1-2 and V is TRBV10-3, with D tentatively TRBD1 (6 bases). The CDR3 DNA reads as TGTGCCACCGGGGACAAAAACTATGGCTACACCTTC. This translates into CATGDKNYGYTF.